This TCR beta chain was profiled in a study of T-cell reconstitution after alpha-beta-depleted transplantation in children. Study-level points and caveats: Reportedly, roughly two months post-transplant, alpha-beta T cells arose from several hundred expanded graft clones. Elevated TCRbeta diversity at day 60 was traced, in some patients, to surviving recipient T cells and thymic progenitors.

Trimming removed 3 bases from V and 7 bases from J, with 11 bases in between. From germline, CDR1 is SGDLS and CDR2 YYNGEE. The CDR3 loop spans 12 amino acids. This clonotype was seen repeatedly, ten times or more. The antigen remains unidentified. Library preparation (for TCRbeta) was performed with unique molecular identifiers. TCRdb re-analysed the PCR reads in MiXCR, keeping a single row per CDR3 protein. The sample lists 550,000 to 800,000 distinct CDR3 sequences, around 13% occurring once. The receptor was isolated from a girl under 10 years old with congenital amegakaryocytic thrombocytopenia, due to receive a stem cell transplant. The J gene is TRBJ2-7, the V gene TRBV9; TRBD2 is a possible D gene (6 bases). The starting material was PBMCs, obtained before TCRalphabeta/CD19-depleted stem cell transplant. CDR3 in DNA: TGTGCCAGCAGCGGAGTGGGGGGAGAGCAGTACTTC. Encoded protein: CASSGVGGEQYF.